This TCR beta chain emerged from a study of T cell changes during pregnancy in multiple sclerosis. From germline, CDR1 is MGHRA and CDR2 YSYEKL. The trim removed 2 bases at V and 3 bases at J, leaving 9 bases unmatched. CDR3 length equals 17 residues. TCRdb's copy holds only in-frame clones and misses some; the assay was immunoSEQ multiplex PCR. Of tens of thousands of clones in the sample, approximately 92% were seen once. The origin of this receptor is a female donor with multiple sclerosis, enrolled in a pregnancy study. The sequenced sample was peripheral blood, obtained after pregnancy. V and J are TRBV4-1 and TRBJ2-2; 7 nucleotides agree with TRBD2. The CDR3 DNA follows: TGCGCCAGCAGCCAACGGACCGGGGGGTCGTACACCGGGGAGCTGTTTTTT. Its translation is CASSQRTGGSYTGELFF.